The 21 T cell receptor beta chains presented below share a single source sample, sequenced in a study of early T cells in non-severe SARS-CoV-2 infection. TCRdb analysed the 5' RACE reads with MiXCR anew, one entry per CDR3 protein. The table records tens of thousands of distinct CDR3 sequences, approximately 10% of them present only once. Sequenced: whole blood. Every receptor here comes from an adult who was a healthcare worker with PCR-confirmed SARS-CoV-2 infection or an uninfected control (not recorded which).

This clonotype was seen a handful of times. V and J are TRBV27 and TRBJ2-1; unclear D gene. Germline CDR1 and CDR2: MNHEY and SMNVEV (reference sequence). The CDR3 sequence is 12 residues long. Trimming removed 6 bases from V and 6 bases from J, with 9 bases in between. CDR3 DNA: TGTGCCAGCAGCATACATGGCAATGAGCAGTTCTTC. Translating gives CASSIHGNEQFF.

V and J are TRBV7-9 and TRBJ1-5; D unclear. CDR1 SEHNR and CDR2 FQNEAQ come from the germline V gene (reference sequence). Trimming took 5 bases from V and 6 from J, leaving 8 bases between them. The CDR3 loop spans 12 amino acids. CDR3 bases: TGTGCCAGCAGCCTGGGCGGTCAGCCCCAGCATTTT. Translation: CASSLGGQPQHF.

This clonotype was detected ten times or more. J is TRBJ2-3 and V is TRBV7-9; 8 nucleotides agree with TRBD2. This CDR3 spans 16 amino acids. V lost 5 bases, J lost 1 base, and 8 bases stayed unmatched. The germline V gene encodes CDR1 SEHNR and CDR2 FQNEAQ (reference sequence). This CDR3 reads CASSLISGGRTDTQYF. The CDR3 DNA is TGTGCCAGCAGCCTTATCAGCGGGGGTCGCACAGATACGCAGTATTTT. Supplemented by reference TRBV7-9 and TRBJ2-3, the full variable domain reads DTGVSQNPRHKITKRGQNVTFRCDPISEHNRLYWYRQTLGQGPEFLTYFQNEAQLEKSRLLSDRFSAERPKGSFSTLEIQRTEQGDSAMYLCASSLISGGRTDTQYFGPGTRLTVL.

This clonotype has just a few counts. The chain employs TRBV13 and TRBJ1-4, with a tentative D call TRBD1 (5 bases). The CDR3 runs to 13 residues. CDR1 is PRHDT, CDR2 FYEKMQ, per germline (reference sequence). V lost 5 bases, J lost 8 bases, and 12 bases lay in between. The CDR3 coding sequence is TGTGCCAGCAGCAACCGGGACCGAGAAAAACTGTTTTTT. Protein product: CASSNRDREKLFF.

This clonotype was seen only a few times. The V call is TRBV6-2 or TRBV6-3, the J call TRBJ1-6; D is perhaps TRBD1 (6 bases). Looked up from germline, CDR1 is MNHEY and CDR2 is SVGEGT. The CDR3 consists of 16 residues. V was pared by 6 bases and J by 13 bases, with 25 bases between. CDR3 in amino acids: CASSRDGGSGELPLHF. The CDR3 bases are TGTGCCAGCAGCAGGGACGGGGGCAGTGGAGAACTTCCCCTCCACTTT.

This clonotype occurred a few times. V usage is TRBV27 and J usage is TRBJ2-3; maybe TRBD2 (6 bases). V was pared by 2 bases and J by 2 bases, with 11 bases between. The CDR3 has 15 residues. The germline gives CDR1 MNHEY, CDR2 SMNVEV (reference sequence). CDR3 nucleotides: TGTGCCAGCAGTTTAGGAGGGATCTACACAGATACGCAGTATTTT. It encodes CASSLGGIYTDTQYF.

A few counts support this clonotype. The chain carries TRBV12-3 or TRBV12-4 and TRBJ1-5; 9 positions agree with TRBD1. Unmatched junction bases numbered 8, after V lost 5 bases and J lost 6 bases. The CDR3 loop spans 15 amino acids. CDR3 protein: CASSPTGGDFQPQHF. DNA of the CDR3: TGTGCCAGCAGTCCTACAGGGGGCGACTTTCAGCCCCAGCATTTT.

This clonotype was seen only a few times. V is TRBV18 and J is TRBJ2-1, with a weak D call TRBD1 (6 bases). The V gene lost 6 bases and the J gene lost 8 bases, with 17 bases spanning the gap. Germline V gene sequence: CDR1 KGHSH, CDR2 LQKENI. The CDR3 consists of 14 residues. CDR3 amino acids: CASSPGSGGHEQFF. Written as DNA, the CDR3 is TGTGCCAGCTCCCCAGGATCTGGGGGCCATGAGCAGTTCTTC.

This clonotype has ten or more counts. This rearrangement joins TRBV5-1 to TRBJ2-5; D might be TRBD1 (6 bases). Germline lookup yields CDR1 SGHRS and CDR2 YFSETQ. Trimming stripped 6 bases from V and 5 bases from J, with 20 bases between. The CDR3 is 15 residues long. Here the CDR3 DNA reads TGCGCCAGCACTCCGGATACAGGGATTCGGGAGACCCAGTACTTC. This gives the protein CASTPDTGIRETQYF.

The V gene is TRBV13, the J gene TRBJ2-7; 7 nucleotides align to TRBD1. The CDR3 covers 16 residues. CDR1 PRHDT and CDR2 FYEKMQ come from the germline V gene (reference sequence). V lost 1 base and J lost 4; bases outside the gene matches: 10. The CDR3 reads CASSLETGTEFYEQYF. The CDR3 DNA is TGTGCCAGCAGCTTAGAGACCGGGACAGAGTTTTACGAGCAGTACTTC.

This clonotype was seen once. This chain joins TRBV28 and TRBJ2-7; 12 nucleotides align to TRBD2. Looked up from germline, CDR1 is MDHEN and CDR2 is SYDVKM. V lost 4 bases and J lost 2; bases outside the gene matches: 3. This CDR3 region has 15 residues. This CDR3 is CASSSSSGGAYEQYF. CDR3 nucleotides: TGTGCCAGCAGTTCGTCTAGCGGGGGGGCCTACGAGCAGTACTTC.

As regards this clonotype: One end of the junction fails to match germline, which may point to a read error. The chain has TRBV4-1 and TRBJ2-7, with D perhaps being TRBD1 or TRBD2 (6 bases each). This CDR3 contains 13 residues. Germline V gene data show CDR1 as MGHRA and CDR2 as YSYEKL. For the CDR3, the DNA is TGCGTCAGCAGCCAAGAGGGGGGCTACGAGCAGTACTTC. Translated: CVSSQEGGYEQYF.

There are a few counts of this clonotype. The rearrangement uses TRBV20-1 and TRBJ2-5; D ambiguous. V was pared by 0 bases and J by 4 bases, with 15 bases between. Germline values: CDR1 DFQATT, CDR2 SNEGSKA (reference sequence). CDR3 length equals 15 residues. This CDR3 is CSARDRVGLGETQYF. The CDR3 DNA reads TGCAGTGCTAGAGATCGGGTGGGCTTGGGAGAGACCCAGTACTTC.

The chain carries TRBV5-1 and TRBJ2-3, with TRBD1 as a possible D gene (6 bases). This CDR3 has 14 residues. Germline V CDR1 and CDR2: SGHRS, YFSETQ. V dropped 6 bases and J dropped 6 bases, with 17 bases sitting between them. CDR3 sequence: CASKWTDRSDTQYF. CDR3 nucleotides: TGCGCCAGCAAGTGGACAGACCGATCGGATACGCAGTATTTT.

This clonotype was detected only a few times. This chain links TRBV5-1 with TRBJ2-1; D is ambiguous. In germline, CDR1 is SGHRS, CDR2 YFSETQ. This CDR3 is 15 amino acids long. Trimming took 4 bases from V and 6 from J, leaving 17 bases between them. This chain's CDR3 is CASSMRTRGSNEQFF. The CDR3 nucleotides read TGCGCCAGCAGCATGAGGACCCGCGGTTCCAATGAGCAGTTCTTC.

This clonotype occurred a few times. The J gene is TRBJ1-1, the V gene TRBV2, with D possibly matching TRBD1 (6 bases). V was shortened by 0 bases and J by 9 bases, with 20 bases between the two germline ends. The CDR3 covers 16 residues. The germline CDR1 and CDR2 sequences are SNHLY and FYNNEI. The CDR3 reads CASSEAVQGGRRKAFF. The DNA for the CDR3 is TGTGCCAGCAGTGAAGCGGTACAGGGCGGACGAAGAAAAGCTTTCTTT.

This sequence joins TRBV20-1 and TRBJ2-7; weak D call: TRBD1 (6 bases). CDR3 length: 14 residues. The germline V gene encodes CDR1 DFQATT and CDR2 SNEGSKA (reference sequence). V was trimmed by 6 bases and J by 6 bases, leaving 21 bases between them. The CDR3 spells CSAQVTGTPFEQYF. In nucleotides, the CDR3 is TGCAGTGCCCAAGTGACCGGGACACCTTTCGAGCAGTACTTC.

This clonotype has only a few counts. The V gene is TRBV3-1, the J gene TRBJ2-7; TRBD1 is a possible D gene (6 bases). V shed 5 bases and J shed 7 bases, with 9 bases lying between them. CDR3 size: 11 residues. Germline CDR1 reads LGHDT; CDR2 reads YNNKEL (reference sequence). The CDR3 DNA is TGTGCCAGCAGCACAGGGTGGGAGCAGTACTTC. Its translation is CASSTGWEQYF.

In its sample, this clonotype was seen a few times. The gene calls are TRBV12-3 or TRBV12-4 and TRBJ1-2, with unresolved D. Trimming took 1 base from V and 7 from J, leaving 10 bases between them. This CDR3 spans 13 amino acids. CDR3 sequence (DNA): TGTGCCAGCAGTTTAGTAGAAGGGCTTGGCTACACCTTC. It specifies CASSLVEGLGYTF.

This clonotype was seen a few times. The chain employs TRBV12-3 or TRBV12-4 and TRBJ2-2; the match to TRBD1 covers 7 bases. CDR3 length: 13 amino acids. Losses at the gene ends were 3 bases for V and 5 bases for J; bases not matched to a gene: 0. The CDR3 sequence is CASSFRGTGELFF. The CDR3 DNA reads as TGTGCCAGCAGTTTCAGGGGGACCGGGGAGCTGTTTTTT.

This chain uses TRBV5-6 with TRBJ1-2; D is undetermined. The CDR3 has 13 amino acids. Germline V gives CDR1 SGHDT, CDR2 YYEEEE. V dropped 1 base and J dropped 8 bases, with 12 bases sitting between them. CDR3 coding DNA: TGTGCCAGCAGCTTGAGGACTCTCCGGGGCTACACCTTC. Protein: CASSLRTLRGYTF.